The 28 T cell receptor beta chains in this list originate from one sample, sequenced in a study of tumor-infiltrating lymphocytes in primary liver carcinoma. Unsorted bulk tissue, about 19-31 mg of it, served as the source for co-extraction of RNA and DNA. From 500 ng of total RNA, TCR beta-specific cDNA was reverse-transcribed using a constant-region primer. A slightly modified ARM-PCR protocol with three nested multiplex PCR rounds produced these TCR beta libraries. It was with TRBV1-TRBV30 forward primers and a C-beta reverse primer that the first two PCR rounds were run, at 10 to 11 cycles each. One entry per CDR3 protein results from TCRdb running MiXCR on the multiplex PCR reads. The sample has about 84,000 distinct CDR3 sequences; approximately 72% are singletons. The sample taken for sequencing was liver tumor tissue from sampling region 1. Subset in this sample: tumor region T1, superior pole. These receptors were collected from a man aged 35 to 55 with primary liver carcinoma and hepatitis B virus infection.

This clonotype is medium-sized in the sample. The CDR3 sequence: CAISESSGGSTEQYF. The DNA for the CDR3 is TGTGCCATCAGTGAGTCTAGCGGGGGCTCTACCGAGCAGTACTTC. V and J are TRBV10-3 and TRBJ2-7; TRBD2 aligns across 9 bases. V trimming: 0 bases; J trimming: 6 bases; junction bases outside the gene matches: 6. Germline V lookup: CDR1 ENHRY, CDR2 SYGVKD. The CDR3 consists of 15 residues.

The rearrangement links TRBV29-1 to TRBJ2-1, with D uncertain. Deletions cut 1 base from V and 12 bases from J, with 16 bases between. The CDR3 consists of 13 residues. Germline values: CDR1 SQVTM, CDR2 ANQGSEA. CDR3 sequence reads: CSVEGTIGYGQFF. CDR3 sequence (DNA): TGCAGCGTTGAAGGGACCATTGGCTATGGGCAGTTCTTC.

This clonotype was observed a few times. One end of the junction fails to match germline, which may point to a read error. The V gene is TRBV11-1, the J gene TRBJ2-7; D remains unclear. The CDR3 covers 13 residues. Germline V lookup: CDR1 SGHAT, CDR2 FQDESV (reference sequence). CDR3 sequence (DNA): TGTGCCAGCAGTGAGAGCAAAACCTACGAGCAGTATTTC. Translating gives CASSESKTYEQYF.

A remark on this clonotype: An end of the junction differs from the germline gene, which may be a read error. The V gene is TRBV5-6, the J gene TRBJ2-7; 7 bases align to TRBD1. This CDR3 comprises 14 residues. The V gene's germline CDR1 is SGHDT and CDR2 YYEEEE. CDR3 sequence (DNA): TGTGCCTGCAGCTTGGACGGGACCAGGGGGAAGCAATACTTC. It specifies CACSLDGTRGKQYF.

The genes are TRBV11-2 and TRBJ2-7; D is ambiguous. Looked up from germline, CDR1 is SGHAT and CDR2 is FQNNGV. This CDR3 spans 14 amino acids. V lost 3 bases, J lost 9 bases, and 18 bases lay in between. CDR3 bases: TGTGCCAGCAGCTTTCTCAAATTGAAGTATGGGCAGTACTTC. Protein sequence: CASSFLKLKYGQYF.

CDR3 residues: CAWSVMRREARYNEQFF. The CDR3 DNA follows: TGTGCCTGGAGCGTCATGAGGCGGGAGGCCCGCTACAATGAGCAGTTCTTC. This sequence joins TRBV30 and TRBJ2-1; 8 nucleotides agree with TRBD2. With 3 bases clipped from V and 3 bases from J, the junction kept 13 bases outside the gene matches. Germline assignment: CDR1 GTSNPN and CDR2 SVGIG (reference sequence). The CDR3 runs 17 residues. Based on the CDR3 plus reference TRBV30 and TRBJ2-1, the full variable domain is SQTIHQWPATLVQPVGSPLSLECTVEGTSNPNLYWYRQAAGRGLQLLFYSVGIGQISSEVPQNLSASRPQDRQFILSSKKLLLSDSGFYLCAWSVMRREARYNEQFFGPGTRLTVL.

The chain combines TRBV7-9 with TRBJ2-1; a possible D gene is TRBD2 (7 bases). Germline CDR1 SEHNR, CDR2 FQNEAQ (reference sequence). This CDR3 contains 15 residues. The CDR3 loop is CASGFGLGGYNEQFF. DNA for the CDR3: TGTGCTAGCGGCTTCGGACTAGGGGGGTACAATGAGCAGTTCTTC.

The chain links TRBV20-1 to TRBJ1-5; D may be TRBD1 (6 bases). Trimming shortened V by 5 bases and J by 1 base, and 9 bases separated the two germline ends. Germline values: CDR1 DFQATT, CDR2 SNEGSKA (reference sequence). The CDR3 has 13 residues. The CDR3 loop is CSALQGSNQPQHF. The CDR3 nucleotides read TGCAGTGCTCTACAGGGAAGCAATCAGCCCCAGCATTTT.

About this clonotype itself: An end of the junction does not agree with germline; a read error may underlie this. This rearrangement joins TRBV11-3 to TRBJ2-3; D is unclear. The CDR3 consists of 13 residues. Per germline, CDR1 SGHNT and CDR2 YENEEA. CDR3 loop: CASSWAEADTQYF. Written as DNA, the CDR3 is TGTGCCAGTAGCTGGGCTGAGGCAGATACGCAATATTTT.

As concerns this clonotype: The junction shows a germline mismatch at one end, possibly a read error. The rearrangement joins TRBV5-8 to TRBJ1-1, with a possible D match to TRBD1 (6 bases). The CDR3 length is 18 residues. Germline V lookup: CDR1 SGHTS, CDR2 YDEGEE. The CDR3: CASSLKGTWGPMNTEVFF. The CDR3 DNA reads TGTGCCAGTAGCTTGAAGGGGACATGGGGCCCCATGAACACTGAAGTTTTCTTT.

Points on this clonotype: The junction differs from germline at one of its ends, possibly a read error. V gene TRBV5-1 combines with J gene TRBJ2-7; D tentatively reads TRBD1 or TRBD2 (5 bases each). The CDR3 length is 14 residues. Germline V gene data show CDR1 as SGHRS and CDR2 as YFSETQ. The CDR3 spells CASSLVGDACEQYF. The CDR3 DNA is TGCGCGAGCAGCTTGGTCGGGGACGCCTGCGAGCAGTACTTC.

A word on this clonotype: This could be a read error, since a much larger clone is one nucleotide away. V usage is TRBV7-2 and J usage is TRBJ2-2; TRBD2 aligns across 8 bases. The V gene's germline CDR1 is SGHTA and CDR2 FQGNSA. The CDR3 length is 18 residues. The CDR3 loop is CANSLKREILERTGELFF. The DNA for the CDR3 is TGTGCCAACAGCTTAAAGCGGGAGATTCTCGAGCGGACCGGGGAGCTGTTTTTT.

Of note for this clonotype: This may arise from a read error, as a much more abundant clone is one base away. V usage is TRBV28 and J usage is TRBJ1-2, with D tentatively TRBD1 (5 bases). This CDR3 region has 14 residues. Looked up from germline, CDR1 is MDHEN and CDR2 is SYDVKM. Trimming took off 1 base at V and 3 bases at J, with 9 bases between the two ends. For the CDR3, the DNA is TGTGCCAGCAGTTTATCGAGGGGCGACTATGGCTACACCTTC. Protein sequence: CASSLSRGDYGYTF.

Within the sample, this clonotype is medium-sized. The rearrangement joins TRBV12-5 to TRBJ1-1; TRBD1 aligns across 7 bases. This CDR3 contains 12 residues. Germline CDR1 LGHNT, CDR2 FRNRAP. The V gene end was trimmed by 1 base and the J gene end by 9 bases; junction bases not matched to a gene: 2. In DNA form, the CDR3 reads TGTGCTAGTGGTTTGGGACAGGGAAAAGCTTTCTTT. This gives the protein CASGLGQGKAFF.

In regard to this clonotype: The junction differs from germline at one of its ends, possibly a read error. The rearrangement links TRBV6-5 to TRBJ2-7; D gene ambiguous. Germline-derived CDR1 and CDR2 are MNHEY and SVGAGI. The CDR3 extends over 15 amino acids. In nucleotides, the CDR3 is TGTGCCTGCAGTTACGCGCGAGACTCCCACTACGAGCAGTACTTC. This sequence encodes CACSYARDSHYEQYF.

As regards this clonotype: A much more abundant neighbour one base away suggests this may be a read error. The rearrangement links TRBV2 to TRBJ2-1, with D unresolved. Germline V gene data show CDR1 as SNHLY and CDR2 as FYNNEI. Trimming stripped 7 bases from V and 7 bases from J, with 14 bases between. The CDR3 covers 13 residues. CDR3 nucleotide sequence: TGTGCCAGCAACAGCGAACTCGGAAATGAGCAGTTCTTC. Translation: CASNSELGNEQFF.

The genes are TRBV5-4 and TRBJ2-3; 9 bases map to TRBD2. J was trimmed by 12 bases and V by 5 bases; bases with no gene match: 13. This CDR3 region has 14 residues. The germline CDR1 and CDR2 sequences are SGHNT and YYREEE (reference sequence). CDR3 in DNA: TGTGCCAGCAGTTATAGCGGGGGAGGAGATAGACAGTATTTT. Encoded protein: CASSYSGGGDRQYF.

With respect to this clonotype: No conserved phenylalanine or tryptophan ends this CDR3, so it is likely a read error. The V gene is TRBV5-1, the J gene TRBJ1-2; TRBD1 might be the D (6 bases). Per the germline V gene, CDR1 is SGHRS and CDR2 is YFSETQ. CDR3 size: 15 residues. CDR3 loop: CAGSLVLGANYDYTS. CDR3 bases: TGCGCCGGCAGCTTGGTACTGGGGGCAAACTATGACTACACCTCC.

As for this clonotype: At one end, the junction sequence differs from germline, possibly due to a read error. The chain joins TRBV10-3 to TRBJ1-1; TRBD1 matches 7 bases. The germline gives CDR1 ENHRY, CDR2 SYGVKD. The CDR3 extends over 16 amino acids. The CDR3: CAISDTDRASNIEAFF. The CDR3 coding sequence is TGTGCCATCAGTGATACAGACAGGGCGTCCAACATTGAAGCTTTCTTT.

This clonotype was detected ten times or more. The chain is built from TRBV4-1 and TRBJ2-7; 11 nucleotides align to TRBD2. The CDR3 is 19 amino acids. V shed 4 bases and J 3 bases; nucleotides not matched to a gene: 17. The germline V gene has CDR1 MGHRA and CDR2 YSYEKL. DNA for the CDR3: TGCGCCAGCAGCCGTAGATTGGTAGCGGGAGGGCAGTCGGGCTACGAGCAGTACTTC. Translation gives CASSRRLVAGGQSGYEQYF.

The chain uses TRBV11-2 and TRBJ1-4, with 8 bases fitting TRBD1. Trimming removed 6 bases from V and 5 bases from J; junction bases left unmatched: 14. This CDR3 is 17 amino acids long. Germline CDR1 and CDR2: SGHAT and FQNNGV. CDR3 loop: CASSLFGTGPANEKLFF. CDR3 nucleotide sequence: TGTGCCAGCAGTTTATTCGGGACAGGCCCCGCCAATGAAAAACTGTTTTTT.

The rearrangement joins TRBV11-2 to TRBJ2-1; D not resolved. The CDR3 length is 13 residues. CDR1 and CDR2 (germline): SGHAT, FQNNGV. V was cut by 9 bases and J by 9 bases, with 18 bases left in between. The CDR3 DNA reads TGTGCCAGGTGCCCCCGACCCAGCAGTGAGCAGTTCTTC. It codes for CARCPRPSSEQFF.

This clonotype came up many times. The V and J genes are TRBV12-3 or TRBV12-4 and TRBJ2-7; 8 positions match TRBD2. The junction had 5 bases not matched to a gene; V was cut back by 6 bases and J by 7 bases. The CDR3 length is 12 residues. CDR3 in DNA: TGTGCCAGCAGCGGACTAGCTTGGGAGCAGTACTTC. This translates into CASSGLAWEQYF.

A note on this clonotype: The junction does not match germline at one end; this may be a read error. V gene TRBV11-3 combines with J gene TRBJ2-2; maybe TRBD2 (7 bases). The CDR3 loop spans 15 amino acids. Germline V gives CDR1 SGHNT, CDR2 YENEEA. CDR3 coding DNA: TGTGCCAGCAGCCTGACAGGATCCGGCAGCGGGGAGCTGTTCTTT. It specifies CASSLTGSGSGELFF.

As regards this clonotype: The junction departs from germline at one end; a sequencing error may be responsible. The chain carries TRBV29-1 and TRBJ1-3; D call uncertain. The CDR3 covers 15 residues. CDR1 and CDR2 from the germline V gene are SQVTM and ANQGSEA. For the CDR3, the DNA is TGCAGCGTCTTCAAAACGGGTAGCTCTCGAAACACCATATATTTT. Encoded protein: CSVFKTGSSRNTIYF.

This chain connects TRBV12-3 or TRBV12-4 to TRBJ1-1, with 7 nucleotides matching TRBD1. The CDR3 sequence is 13 residues long. With 7 bases clipped from V and 5 bases from J, the junction kept 7 bases outside the gene matches. CDR3 sequence reads: CASNLIQGTEAFF. The DNA for the CDR3 is TGTGCCAGCAATTTGATACAGGGGACTGAAGCTTTCTTT.

This clonotype was detected once. This chain links TRBV4-1 with TRBJ1-1, with 7 positions matching TRBD1. Germline CDR1 and CDR2: MGHRA and YSYEKL. There are 17 residues in the CDR3. V lost 4 bases and J lost 3; bases outside the gene matches: 14. In DNA, the CDR3 is TGCGCCAGCAGCCGAGATCCAGGGGGGGGTCAGGACACTGAAGCTTTCTTT. Translation gives CASSRDPGGGQDTEAFF.

In this sample, this clonotype turned up a few times. CDR3 nucleotides: TGTGCCACCAGTGACCCGACTAGCGGGAGTGTATGGACCGGGGAGCTGTTTTTT. Protein sequence: CATSDPTSGSVWTGELFF. The V gene is TRBV24-1, the J gene TRBJ2-2, with 12 bases that match TRBD2. The CDR3 totals 18 residues. Germline V CDR1 and CDR2: KGHDR, SFDVKD. J gave up 5 bases and V 4 bases, and 10 bases lay outside the gene matches.